This T cell receptor (beta chain) was identified in a study of T cells in Graves' hyperthyroidism and ophthalmopathy (dated by TCRdb to the late 2010s). Concerning the study at large: Peripheral blood samples were taken at the time of initial diagnosis, prior to any treatment. Once sampling was done, hyperthyroidism patients were given methimazole at a starting dose of 30 mg daily, whereas ophthalmopathy patients were given high-dose intravenous methylprednisolone. The 100 discovery patients were randomly split 7:3 into training and test sets. The paper reports TCR Vbeta CDR3 sequencing of over 130 peripheral blood samples: 40 to 45 ophthalmopathy, under 80 hyperthyroidism and some 17 progressor patients. Prospective prediction of ophthalmopathy was tested in an independent validation cohort of approximately 19 hyperthyroidism patients and 15 to 17 patients who later progressed to ophthalmopathy. To identify TCR V-J signatures that set the groups apart, the researchers used a discovery cohort of 100 patients, made up of 43 with Graves' ophthalmopathy and some 55 with stable Graves' hyperthyroidism. In addition, the study compared T-cell repertoires in thyroid tissue and in blood from over 5 Graves' hyperthyroidism patients.

The TCR beta CDR3 regions were amplified from the RNA transcripts. The first round of RT-PCR for the TCR CDR3 was performed with the HTBI primer set and the Qiagen OneStep RT-PCR kit. A second multiplex PCR round built the libraries, followed by size selection and purification. Sequencing of the libraries was done on an Illumina HiSeq2000 using paired-end 100 bp reads. The published analysis was carried out like this. SOAPnuke was used to process the raw data, with reads discarded if the reads contained adapters or uncalled bases, had a mean Phred below 15, or lacked an exact constant-primer or identifier match. High-quality paired reads were merged using COPE v1.2.5, and each unique nucleotide sequence was defined as a clonotype. MiTCR v1.1 was used to align clonotypes to the IMGT TRBV, TRBD and TRBJ reference segments. Analysis was restricted to V-J combinations with a frequency above 0.0001, which covered about 99% of repertoires. The TCS score was defined as F50 (clonal expansion) divided by E x V (chaos), with BLOSUM62-based TCRdist calculated between CDR3 peptides within each V-J. Welch's t-statistics and random forest reduced fewer than 600 V-J features to about 13, which were used in a naive Bayes classifier (R e1071). The public reads were reprocessed in TCRdb via fastp at Q25 and MiXCR, keeping in-frame beta chains. Rows are combined by CDR3 protein, so each entry shows the most common genes and DNA. The V and J calls reflect TCRdb's pipeline rather than the authors' work. Here the sample has some 350,000 distinct CDR3 sequences; 15% to 20% occur a single time. Of the sample, 3% to 4.5% is held by the ten largest clones.

Graves' hyperthyroidism was defined as stable when no progression to ophthalmopathy occurred over 18 months of follow-up. The hyperthyroidism patients were between 18 and 65 years old and newly diagnosed, with a disease duration of less than 2 months. Any patient with an uncontrolled infection, another autoimmune disease, pregnancy or lactation was excluded. Diagnoses were established on the basis of clinical symptoms, serum thyroxine and TRAb, thyroid ultrasound, and orbital computed tomography. PBMCs were separated from under 12 ml of fresh peripheral blood using Ficoll-Paque density gradient centrifugation. Total RNA was extracted with Trizol reagent, and quality was checked on an Agilent 2100 Bioanalyzer. This clonotype showed up many times. No antigen is known for it. Base qualities are not recorded, but no much larger clone differs from it by a single base. Trimming accounts for 7 bases at V and 5 bases at J, while the number of junction bases matched to no gene is 5. Taken from cysteine to phenylalanine, the CDR3 has 14 residues. CDR3 DNA only is kept here, 42 bases in frame from base 1. CDR1 and CDR2 are drawn from the germline V gene: MNHEY, SVGAGI.

Summary of the overall study and its limitations: A 13 V-J signature model separated ophthalmopathy from stable hyperthyroidism, with about 88% sensitivity and 81.08% specificity in cross-validation and 80%/75% in testing. During validation, the model predicted progression to ophthalmopathy a median of around 6 months ahead of onset, with roughly 65% sensitivity and around 73% specificity. Sample size was not statistically predetermined, and blinding of investigators to group allocation was not performed. Blood samples also contained most of the expanded thyroid clonotypes (frequency above 0.001), which suggests that blood repertoires may reflect thyroid immune responses.

The specimen was blood. This sequence was found in a woman between 18 and 30 years old with Graves' hyperthyroidism. The sequence joins TRBV6-5 to TRBJ2-5; the junction holds 12 bases that match TRBD2. The CDR3 amino acid sequence is: CASILAGGRETQYF. The DNA reads as follows: TGTGCCAGCATCCTAGCGGGGGGGCGGGAGACCCAGTACTTC.